This T cell receptor beta chain was profiled in a study of T cell changes during pregnancy in multiple sclerosis. The CDR3 is 17 amino acids. The V gene lost 6 bases and the J gene lost 0 bases, with 18 bases spanning the gap. The germline V gene encodes CDR1 MNHEY and CDR2 SMNVEV (reference sequence). Clones were read by immunoSEQ multiplex PCR, and TCRdb kept only the in-frame ones, dropping some. The profile shows roughly 48,000 clones, roughly 92% of them singletons. The chain uses TRBV27 and TRBJ2-1; D is unclear. The clonotype originates from a female donor in good health, enrolled as a control in a pregnancy study. The sequencing used CD4+ T cells from peripheral blood mononuclear cells, collected in the second trimester of pregnancy. Here the CDR3 reads CASRNPRLNSSYNEQFF. The CDR3 bases are TGTGCCAGCAGAAACCCCAGGCTCAACAGCTCCTACAATGAGCAGTTCTTC.